These 19 T cell receptor beta chains share one sample of origin, sequenced in a study of radiation and T cells in renal cell carcinoma. Indicated time point: blood 4 weeks post-SBRT, at nephrectomy. This sample's treatment: 15 Gy SBRT to primary tumor, nephrectomy 4 weeks later. The repertoire was sequenced with immunoSEQ multiplex PCR; TCRdb's copy has only in-frame clones and lacks some. The data show some 97,000 clones, 80% to 90% seen once. The sample was blood, taken from a patient whose treatment included radiotherapy and nephrectomy. All receptors come from a man in his fifties or sixties with renal cell carcinoma.

This clone has a single count. The V gene is TRBV5-1, the J gene TRBJ2-4, with a tentative D call TRBD2 (5 bases). Germline V gene data show CDR1 as SGHRS and CDR2 as YFSETQ. This CDR3 region has 12 residues. V gave up 4 bases and J gave up 8 bases, with 10 bases separating them. As DNA, the CDR3 is TGCGCCAGCAGCCAAATCGGGGACATTCAGTACTTC. Amino acid sequence: CASSQIGDIQYF.

This clone was found once. This sequence joins TRBV18 and TRBJ2-1; D tentatively fits TRBD1 or TRBD2 (5 bases each). The V end was cut by 4 bases, the J end by 0 bases, with 10 bases between. The CDR3 loop spans 15 amino acids. Germline values: CDR1 KGHSH, CDR2 LQKENI. CDR3 bases: TGTGCCAGCTCACACCGGGACGCCTCCTACAATGAGCAGTTCTTC. This codes for CASSHRDASYNEQFF. Full variable domain (missing parts from reference TRBV18 and TRBJ2-1): NAGVMQNPRHLVRRRGQEARLRCSPMKGHSHVYWYRQLPEEGLKFMVYLQKENIIDESGMPKERFSAEFPKEGPSILRIQQVVRGDSAAYFCASSHRDASYNEQFFGPGTRLTVL.

A single count supports this clone. The chain employs TRBV28 and TRBJ1-5, with TRBD1 matching 7 bases. The CDR3 spans 14 residues. V dropped 6 bases and J dropped 7; count of bases not matched to a gene: 9. Germline values: CDR1 MDHEN, CDR2 SYDVKM. The CDR3 reads CASRLGGARQPQHF. In DNA, the CDR3 is TGTGCCAGCAGATTAGGGGGCGCAAGGCAGCCCCAGCATTTT.

The V call is TRBV9, the J call TRBJ2-7; weak D call: TRBD1 (5 bases). V gave up 4 bases and J gave up 3 bases, with 14 bases separating them. The CDR3 has 14 amino acids. In germline, CDR1 is SGDLS, CDR2 YYNGEE. The CDR3 DNA is TGTGCCAGCAGCCCACGACAGACCGACTACGAGCAGTACTTC. It yields the protein CASSPRQTDYEQYF.

The J gene is TRBJ2-3, the V gene TRBV7-9, with a weak D call TRBD1 (5 bases). The CDR3 is 14 residues long. Trimming removed 7 bases at V and 0 bases at J, with 11 bases between. The germline V gene has CDR1 SEHNR and CDR2 FQNEAQ (reference sequence). The CDR3 sequence is CASTFGASTDTQYF. The CDR3 nucleotides read TGTGCCAGCACCTTTGGGGCTAGCACAGATACGCAGTATTTT. The whole variable domain, filled in from reference TRBV7-9 and TRBJ2-3, reads DTGVSQNPRHKITKRGQNVTFRCDPISEHNRLYWYRQTLGQGPEFLTYFQNEAQLEKSRLLSDRFSAERPKGSFSTLEIQRTEQGDSAMYLCASTFGASTDTQYFGPGTRLTVL.

This clone has more than one count but fewer than ten. This chain uses TRBV6-5 with TRBJ1-1; no firm D call. Trimming removed 2 bases from V and 1 base from J, with 5 bases in between. Germline loops: CDR1 MNHEY, CDR2 SVGAGI. The CDR3 has 13 residues. The CDR3 sequence is CASSYGGNTEAFF. CDR3 DNA: TGTGCCAGCAGTTACGGAGGGAACACTGAAGCTTTCTTT.

The V gene is TRBV6-1, the J gene TRBJ2-3; 7 nucleotides align to TRBD1. With 6 bases clipped from V and 4 bases from J, the junction kept 4 bases outside the gene matches. CDR1 MNHNS and CDR2 SASEGT come from the germline V gene. This CDR3 spans 13 amino acids. CDR3 DNA: TGTGCCAGCAGAGAGACAGGGCCAGATACGCAGTATTTT. Translating it yields CASRETGPDTQYF.

The chain links TRBV29-1 to TRBJ2-7; no definite D call. Germline V gives CDR1 SQVTM, CDR2 ANQGSEA. The CDR3 is made up of 11 amino acids. The V end was cut by 4 bases, the J end by 5 bases, with 9 bases between. For the CDR3, the DNA is TGCAGCGTTGTCCATCTTGACGAGCAGTACTTC. It codes for CSVVHLDEQYF.

The chain has TRBV7-2 and TRBJ1-2, with 9 bases aligning to TRBD1. The CDR3 has 15 residues. Germline V CDR1 and CDR2: SGHTA, FQGNSA. The J segment lost 5 bases and the V segment lost 5 bases, leaving 9 bases of the junction unmatched. CDR3 amino acids: CASSRRTGDKYGYTF. In DNA form, the CDR3 reads TGTGCCAGCAGCCGAAGGACAGGGGATAAATATGGCTACACCTTC.

CDR3: CASSYRANEQYF. The CDR3 region has the DNA TGTGCCAGCAGTTACAGGGCCAACGAGCAGTACTTC. This sequence joins TRBV2 and TRBJ2-7; D may be TRBD1 (6 bases). The germline CDR1 and CDR2 sequences are SNHLY and FYNNEI. The CDR3 contains 12 residues. The V end lost 5 bases, the J end lost 5 bases, and 10 bases lay between the germline ends.

This clone has more than one count but fewer than ten. The J gene is TRBJ1-1, the V gene TRBV20-1; D not certain. The CDR3 has 8 residues. From germline, CDR1 is DFQATT and CDR2 SNEGSKA (reference sequence). The CDR3: CRNTEAFF. The CDR3 DNA reads as TGCAGGAACACTGAAGCTTTCTTT.

The V call is TRBV2, the J call TRBJ2-7, with 12 bases lining up with TRBD2. V trimming: 11 bases; J trimming: 3 bases; junction bases outside the gene matches: 5. The CDR3 consists of 13 residues. The germline CDR1 and CDR2 sequences are SNHLY and FYNNEI. The CDR3 sequence is CADRLAGVYEQYF. CDR3 bases: TGTGCCGACAGACTAGCGGGAGTCTACGAGCAGTACTTC.

The chain couples TRBV27 to TRBJ1-4; 7 bases are a match to TRBD1. V was clipped by 6 bases and J by 5 bases; unmatched bases: 3. Germline CDR1 reads MNHEY; CDR2 reads SMNVEV (reference sequence). This CDR3 comprises 13 residues. The CDR3 here is CASRKQGNEKLFF. In DNA form, the CDR3 reads TGTGCCAGCAGGAAACAGGGGAATGAAAAACTGTTTTTT. The full variable domain, in which reference TRBV27 and TRBJ1-4 provide the parts outside the CDR3, is EAQVTQNPRYLITVTGKKLTVTCSQNMNHEYMSWYRQDPGLGLRQIYYSMNVEVTDKGDVPEGYKVSRKEKRNFPLILESPSPNQTSLYFCASRKQGNEKLFFGSGTQLSVL.

The chain uses TRBV7-2 and TRBJ2-2; D call uncertain. CDR3 size: 16 residues. The germline V and J ends were trimmed by 1 base and 2 bases, with 11 bases remaining between them. The germline V gene encodes CDR1 SGHTA and CDR2 FQGNSA. The CDR3, as DNA: TGTGCCAGCAGCTTAGACCCGCGCCCCAACACCGGGGAGCTGTTTTTT. Residues: CASSLDPRPNTGELFF. The full variable domain, completed using reference TRBV7-2 and TRBJ2-2, is GAGVSQSPSNKVTEKGKDVELRCDPISGHTALYWYRQSLGQGLEFLIYFQGNSAPDKSGLPSDRFSAERTGGSVSTLTIQRTQQEDSAVYLCASSLDPRPNTGELFFGEGSRLTVL.

A remark on this clone: This sample includes further DNA sequences coding for the same CDR3. The CDR3 reads CASSIPGQETQYF. The DNA of the CDR3 is TGTGCCAGTAGTATACCGGGTCAAGAGACCCAGTACTTC. The V gene is TRBV19, the J gene TRBJ2-5; unclear D gene. The CDR3 runs to 13 residues. CDR1 and CDR2 (germline): LNHDA, SQIVND (reference sequence). Trimming cost V 2 bases and J 2 bases, with 6 bases left between them.

In the case of this clone: One junction end disagrees with the germline gene, perhaps due to a read error. The chain recombines TRBV7-2 with TRBJ2-5, with D possibly being TRBD2 (6 bases). CDR3 size: 13 residues. Germline V gene data show CDR1 as SGHTA and CDR2 as FQGNSA. The CDR3 here is CASSIAVQETQYF. Here the CDR3 DNA reads TGTGCCAGCAGCATAGCGGTACAAGAGACCCAGTACTTC.

This chain joins TRBV10-1 and TRBJ2-3; unclear D gene. Per the germline V gene, CDR1 is WNHNN and CDR2 is SYGVQD (reference sequence). The V end was cut by 0 bases, the J end by 3 bases, with 7 bases between. The CDR3 consists of 14 residues. Here the CDR3 reads CASSESNITDTQYF. In DNA, the CDR3 is TGCGCCAGCAGTGAGTCGAATATTACAGATACGCAGTATTTT.

This chain joins TRBV18 and TRBJ2-5, with D unresolved. Trimming cost V 1 base and J 5 bases, with 11 bases left between them. Germline V gene data show CDR1 as KGHSH and CDR2 as LQKENI. This CDR3 has 14 residues. The CDR3 sequence: CASSPQGYLETQYF. In DNA form, the CDR3 reads TGTGCCAGCTCACCACAGGGTTATCTGGAGACCCAGTACTTC.

The CDR3: CASSYPGYYEQYF. As DNA, the CDR3 is TGTGCCAGCAGTTACCCAGGGTACTACGAGCAGTACTTC. The chain employs TRBV6-6 and TRBJ2-7, with D possibly matching TRBD1 (5 bases). The CDR3 consists of 13 residues. V was clipped by 2 bases and J by 3 bases, with 8 bases between them. Germline assignment: CDR1 MNHNY and CDR2 SVGAGI (reference sequence).